The 20 T cell receptor beta chains given below trace back to one sample, sequenced in a study of T cells in Graves' hyperthyroidism and ophthalmopathy. TCR beta CDR3 sequences were amplified from RNA transcripts. The primer set for the first-round RT-PCR of the TCR CDR3 was HTBI. Via MiXCR, TCRdb re-called the multiplex PCR reads, giving one row per CDR3 protein. The sample carries around 720,000 distinct CDR3 sequences, roughly 32% recorded once. Sequenced input: blood. Every receptor here comes from a woman between 40 and 55 years old with Graves' hyperthyroidism.

This clonotype was recorded many times. The chain is built from TRBV29-1 and TRBJ2-7; TRBD1 might be the D (6 bases). Germline CDR1 and CDR2: SQVTM and ANQGSEA. The CDR3 consists of 12 residues. Trimming cost V 6 bases and J 3 bases, with 12 bases left between them. CDR3 nucleotide sequence: TGCAGCGTCACCGGGACATTCTACGAGCAGTACTTC. This translates into CSVTGTFYEQYF.

The J gene is TRBJ2-7, the V gene TRBV28; D gene uncertain. Trimming removed 3 bases at V and 3 bases at J, with 18 bases between. Germline V gene data show CDR1 as MDHEN and CDR2 as SYDVKM. The CDR3 covers 16 residues. CDR3 sequence: CASSFFRLVYRYEQYF. CDR3 nucleotide sequence: TGTGCCAGCAGTTTTTTCAGGCTCGTGTACCGCTACGAGCAGTACTTC.

This clonotype was observed many times. CDR3 sequence: CSVDGVESNTEAFF. As DNA, the CDR3 is TGCAGCGTTGACGGTGTGGAATCGAACACTGAAGCTTTCTTT. The chain recombines TRBV29-1 with TRBJ1-1, with D hard to call. The CDR3 is 14 amino acids. The ends were cut back, 3 bases at V and 1 base at J, with 12 bases in the middle. Germline CDR1 reads SQVTM; CDR2 reads ANQGSEA.

V is TRBV10-2 and J is TRBJ2-5; TRBD1 aligns across 7 bases. V shed 6 bases, J shed 1 base, and the junction held 5 bases outside the gene matches. Germline CDR1 and CDR2: WSHSY and SAAADI. The CDR3 contains 14 residues. Here the CDR3 DNA reads TGCGCCAGCAGGGCCAGGGACAGCCAAGAGACCCAGTACTTC. Translated: CASRARDSQETQYF.

The chain links TRBV7-2 to TRBJ2-7; possible D gene TRBD1, 6 bases. This CDR3 region has 13 residues. The ends were cut back, 11 bases at V and 6 bases at J, with 20 bases in the middle. CDR1 is SGHTA, CDR2 FQGNSA, per germline. The CDR3 loop is CALTGDPRSEQYF. CDR3 DNA: TGTGCCTTGACAGGTGACCCTCGGAGCGAGCAGTACTTC.

This clonotype was counted between two and nine times. The chain uses TRBV19 and TRBJ1-2; D is unresolved. CDR3 length: 13 amino acids. Looked up from germline, CDR1 is LNHDA and CDR2 is SQIVND (reference sequence). Trimming pared 7 bases from V and 7 bases from J, leaving 16 bases between. CDR3 sequence reads: CASTPRAAVGYTF. CDR3 DNA: TGTGCCAGTACCCCGAGGGCAGCAGTTGGCTACACCTTC.

V is TRBV2 and J is TRBJ1-4; no clear D gene. CDR1 and CDR2 from the germline V gene are SNHLY and FYNNEI. The ends were cut back, 7 bases at V and 6 bases at J, with 18 bases in the middle. The CDR3 is made up of 15 amino acids. CDR3 sequence: CASTRRDPDHEKLFF. The CDR3 coding sequence is TGTGCCAGCACCCGAAGGGATCCTGACCATGAAAAACTGTTTTTT.

This clonotype has ten or more counts. The chain joins TRBV7-9 to TRBJ2-7; perhaps TRBD2 as D (5 bases). This CDR3 is built from 14 residues. Germline CDR1 SEHNR, CDR2 FQNEAQ (reference sequence). V was clipped by 5 bases and J by 6 bases, with 17 bases between them. The CDR3 DNA reads TGTGCCAGCAGCCCTCAGGCCCACAGCGGCGAGCAGTACTTC. Translation gives CASSPQAHSGEQYF.

This clonotype was counted only a few times. The chain carries TRBV28 and TRBJ2-7; TRBD1 might be the D (6 bases). V shed 4 bases and J shed 4 bases, with 17 bases lying between them. Germline CDR1 is MDHEN and CDR2 is SYDVKM. The length of the CDR3 is 15 residues. CDR3 DNA sequence: TGTGCCAGCAGTTCCGAGGGCAGGGGATGGTACGAGCAGTACTTC. Its translation is CASSSEGRGWYEQYF.

DNA of the CDR3: TGTGCCTGGAGTGAAGGACCCAATCAGCCCCAGCATTTT. Translating gives CAWSEGPNQPQHF. The V and J genes are TRBV30 and TRBJ1-5; D gene unclear. The CDR3 extends over 13 amino acids. Germline lookup yields CDR1 GTSNPN and CDR2 SVGIG (reference sequence). Trimming removed 1 base at V and 3 bases at J, with 7 bases between.

This clonotype was recorded many times. The chain is built from TRBV6-1 and TRBJ2-2; TRBD1 aligns across 9 bases. The CDR3 extends over 15 amino acids. Germline V gives CDR1 MNHNS, CDR2 SASEGT. V lost 7 bases, J lost 6 bases, and 9 bases stayed unmatched. This chain's CDR3 is CASTPGQGASGELFF. The CDR3 region has the DNA TGTGCCAGCACCCCGGGACAGGGAGCATCCGGGGAGCTGTTTTTT.

This clonotype was detected ten times or more. This chain joins TRBV29-1 and TRBJ2-7; D is unresolved. This CDR3 has 11 amino acids. In germline, CDR1 is SQVTM, CDR2 ANQGSEA. Trimming cost V 6 bases and J 6 bases, with 12 bases left between them. Written as DNA, the CDR3 is TGCAGCGTCCCACCTCCGACCGAGCAGTACTTC. It yields the protein CSVPPPTEQYF.

This rearrangement joins TRBV29-1 to TRBJ2-7, with TRBD1 as a possible D gene (6 bases). V was clipped by 8 bases and J by 2 bases, with 13 bases between them. The length of the CDR3 is 12 residues. Germline-derived CDR1 and CDR2 are SQVTM and ANQGSEA. CDR3 region: CSSGQSAYEQYF. CDR3 coding DNA: TGCAGCTCAGGACAGAGCGCCTACGAGCAGTACTTC.

As to this clonotype: Compared with germline, one end of the junction differs, possibly owing to a read error. The chain carries TRBV12-3 or TRBV12-4 and TRBJ1-2, with a weak D call TRBD1 (6 bases). This CDR3 spans 13 amino acids. The DNA of the CDR3 is TGTGCCAGCAGTTTCATCCAGGCGGGGGGCTGCACCTTC. It encodes CASSFIQAGGCTF.

This clonotype was picked up many times. The V gene is TRBV7-2, the J gene TRBJ2-7; perhaps TRBD2 as D (5 bases). This CDR3 spans 13 amino acids. V was shortened by 5 bases and J by 7 bases, with 15 bases between the two germline ends. Per the germline V gene, CDR1 is SGHTA and CDR2 is FQGNSA. CDR3 sequence reads: CASSPGSSGEQYF. The CDR3 region has the DNA TGTGCCAGCAGCCCAGGTTCCTCGGGAGAGCAGTACTTC.

In its sample, this clonotype was seen a few times. The chain combines TRBV5-1 with TRBJ2-3; 7 positions agree with TRBD2. Germline CDR1 SGHRS, CDR2 YFSETQ. The CDR3 extends over 17 amino acids. Losses at the gene ends were 4 bases for V and 2 bases for J; bases not matched to a gene: 13. The CDR3, as DNA: TGCGCCAGCAGCCCCGCAGGACTAGGGACCAACACAGATACGCAGTATTTT. It codes for CASSPAGLGTNTDTQYF.

This clonotype has more than one count but fewer than ten. This chain links TRBV6-6 with TRBJ1-2; D is possibly TRBD1 (5 bases). V was shortened by 4 bases and J by 6 bases, with 9 bases between the two germline ends. CDR1 MNHNY and CDR2 SVGAGI come from the germline V gene (reference sequence). CDR3 length: 12 amino acids. CDR3 amino acids: CASSSRGHGYTF. In DNA, the CDR3 is TGTGCCAGCAGTTCTAGGGGTCATGGCTACACCTTC.

This clonotype has a count of ten or more. The chain uses TRBV19 and TRBJ2-7; unclear D gene. V dropped 5 bases and J dropped 3 bases, with 14 bases sitting between them. CDR1 is LNHDA, CDR2 SQIVND, per germline (reference sequence). This CDR3 comprises 14 residues. The CDR3 loop is CASSPWMDGYEQYF. The CDR3 nucleotides read TGTGCCAGTAGTCCGTGGATGGACGGCTACGAGCAGTACTTC. The full variable domain, its missing parts supplied by reference TRBV19 and TRBJ2-7, is DGGITQSPKYLFRKEGQNVTLSCEQNLNHDAMYWYRQDPGQGLRLIYYSQIVNDFQKGDIAEGYSVSREKKESFPLTVTSAQKNPTAFYLCASSPWMDGYEQYFGPGTRLTVT.

This rearrangement joins TRBV2 to TRBJ2-7, with TRBD2 identical over 12 bases. CDR1 is SNHLY and CDR2 is FYNNEI in the germline V gene. This CDR3 has 14 residues. After removal of 8 bases from V and 4 bases from J, the junction contained 6 bases not matched to a gene. The CDR3 sequence is CASLQTSGSYEQYF. The CDR3 DNA is TGTGCCAGCTTGCAGACTAGCGGGAGTTACGAGCAGTACTTC. Complete variable domain (other parts from reference TRBV2 and TRBJ2-7): EPEVTQTPSHQVTQMGQEVILRCVPISNHLYFYWYRQILGQKVEFLVSFYNNEISEKSEIFDDQFSVERPDGSNFTLKIRSTKLEDSAMYFCASLQTSGSYEQYFGPGTRLTVT.

The V gene is TRBV5-1, the J gene TRBJ1-1, with D hard to call. V was clipped by 0 bases and J by 1 base, with 7 bases between them. The CDR3 runs 14 residues. CDR1 and CDR2 (germline): SGHRS, YFSETQ. The CDR3 region has the DNA TGCGCCAGCAGCTTGGAAGTCGGGAACACTGAAGCTTTCTTT. Translating it yields CASSLEVGNTEAFF.